These 18 T cell receptor beta chains were all obtained from the same sample, sequenced in a study of CD8 T cells in ankylosing spondylitis. In TCRdb, the 5' RACE reads were re-called with MiXCR into one record per CDR3 protein. Among 150,000 to 200,000 distinct CDR3 sequences, roughly 18% were seen once, and the ten largest hold around 4%. The material sequenced was blood, either unsorted or a sorted T cell fraction (not recorded which). Receptors were obtained from a male donor aged 10-35 years with ankylosing spondylitis or in good health (not recorded which).

The genes are TRBV11-2 and TRBJ1-1, with D hard to call. The CDR3 spans 10 residues. Germline V gene lookup returns CDR1 SGHAT and CDR2 FQNNGV. The ends were cut back, 7 bases at V and 11 bases at J, with 11 bases in the middle. The CDR3 DNA follows: TGTGCCAGCACCCCTCTGAGGGCTTTCTTT. It translates to CASTPLRAFF.

In its sample, this clonotype was seen a few times. The chain is built from TRBV7-9 and TRBJ2-5, with D tentatively TRBD2 (5 bases). The V gene lost 3 bases and the J gene lost 5 bases, with 16 bases spanning the gap. Germline V gene data show CDR1 as SEHNR and CDR2 as FQNEAQ (reference sequence). This CDR3 is built from 15 residues. CDR3 protein: CASSFRDPLSETQYF. CDR3 nucleotides: TGTGCCAGCAGCTTCCGGGATCCTCTTTCGGAGACCCAGTACTTC.

This clonotype was detected ten times or more. The rearrangement uses TRBV5-1 and TRBJ2-7; D uncertain. Germline assignment: CDR1 SGHRS and CDR2 YFSETQ. The CDR3 is 14 residues long. V was clipped by 0 bases and J by 0 bases, with 7 bases between them. CDR3 DNA: TGCGCCAGCAGCTTGGGGCAGAGCTCCTACGAGCAGTACTTC. Translated, it gives CASSLGQSSYEQYF.

This clonotype came up many times. The J gene is TRBJ1-1, the V gene TRBV9, with D maybe TRBD1 (6 bases). The CDR3 runs to 13 residues. In germline, CDR1 is SGDLS, CDR2 YYNGEE. The ends were cut back, 0 bases at V and 5 bases at J, with 8 bases in the middle. The CDR3 DNA sequence: TGTGCCAGCAGCGTAGGGGGGGCGACTGAAGCTTTCTTT. Its translation is CASSVGGATEAFF.

This chain joins TRBV4-1 and TRBJ2-1; D not resolved. CDR3 length: 13 residues. The germline gives CDR1 MGHRA, CDR2 YSYEKL. V lost 2 bases and J 8 bases, leaving 10 bases between the germline ends. The CDR3 DNA sequence: TGCGCCAGCAGCCAATGGGGTTCCGATGAGCAGTTCTTC. As protein: CASSQWGSDEQFF.

This clonotype was found a few times. The rearrangement links TRBV30 to TRBJ2-1; maybe TRBD2 (5 bases). CDR3 size: 13 residues. V was cut by 0 bases and J by 8 bases, with 11 bases left in between. CDR1 is GTSNPN, CDR2 SVGIG, per germline (reference sequence). The CDR3 protein is CAWSVRWRDEQFF. The CDR3 nucleotides read TGTGCCTGGAGTGTACGATGGCGGGATGAGCAGTTCTTC.

This clonotype was counted between two and nine times. A much bigger clone sits one base away, suggesting this may be a read error. The chain uses TRBV6-4 and TRBJ2-3; D is uncertain. The germline V gene has CDR1 MRHNA and CDR2 SNTAGT. This CDR3 spans 11 amino acids. The V end was cut by 6 bases, the J end by 4 bases, with 5 bases between. CDR3 sequence (DNA): TGTGCCAGCAGCCACGCAGATACGCAGTATTTT. Protein product: CASSHADTQYF.

This clonotype has at least ten counts. V gene TRBV25-1 combines with J gene TRBJ2-7, with D uncertain. V lost 6 bases and J 4 bases, leaving 7 bases between the germline ends. The CDR3 contains 11 residues. CDR1 is MGHDK, CDR2 SYGVNS, per germline. CDR3 region: CASRALYEQYF. The CDR3 bases are TGTGCCAGCAGAGCGCTATACGAGCAGTACTTC.

This clonotype has ten or more counts. The chain couples TRBV20-1 to TRBJ2-1, with TRBD2 matching 8 bases. From germline, CDR1 is DFQATT and CDR2 SNEGSKA (reference sequence). V dropped 2 bases and J dropped 16; count of bases not matched to a gene: 16. The CDR3 is 14 amino acids. CDR3 nucleotides: TGCAGTGCTAGATTCGGGAGGCTAGCGGGTCGGCATTTCTTC. Residues: CSARFGRLAGRHFF.

In its sample, this clonotype was seen many times. The chain uses TRBV4-1 and TRBJ2-5; no reliable D call. The V gene lost 1 base and the J gene lost 5 bases, with 11 bases spanning the gap. The CDR3 spans 14 residues. CDR1 is MGHRA, CDR2 YSYEKL, per germline. The CDR3 protein is CASSQVTPRETQYF. The CDR3 region has the DNA TGCGCCAGCAGCCAAGTGACACCAAGGGAGACCCAGTACTTC.

There are many counts of this clonotype. The chain has TRBV20-1 and TRBJ1-3; D might be TRBD1 (6 bases). Germline V CDR1 and CDR2: DFQATT, SNEGSKA (reference sequence). CDR3 length equals 16 residues. Trimming stripped 6 bases from V and 2 bases from J, with 20 bases between. The CDR3 DNA sequence: TGCAGTGCAAGGGGGGAAGGGAGACGCCCTGGAAACACCATATATTTT. Translating gives CSARGEGRRPGNTIYF.

This clonotype occurred many times. The rearrangement links TRBV20-1 to TRBJ1-2, with TRBD1 matching 9 bases. The CDR3 is 13 residues long. The germline V gene encodes CDR1 DFQATT and CDR2 SNEGSKA (reference sequence). J was trimmed by 7 bases and V by 3 bases; bases with no gene match: 6. CDR3 DNA: TGCAGTGCTAGGCCACAGGGGGCTGGTGGCTACACCTTC. Translating it yields CSARPQGAGGYTF.

The V and J genes are TRBV6-5 and TRBJ2-3; 10 bases line up with TRBD1. V was pared by 5 bases and J by 4 bases, with 3 bases of the junction left unmatched. CDR1 and CDR2 from the germline V gene are MNHEY and SVGAGI. The CDR3 runs to 14 residues. The CDR3 region has the DNA TGTGCCAGCAGTCAGACAGGGGGCGCAGATACGCAGTATTTT. Protein product: CASSQTGGADTQYF.

This clonotype appeared many times. This chain connects TRBV9 to TRBJ2-7; 7 nucleotides agree with TRBD2. CDR3 length: 15 amino acids. Germline loops: CDR1 SGDLS, CDR2 YYNGEE. V lost 0 bases, J lost 2 bases, and 5 bases stayed unmatched. As DNA, the CDR3 is TGTGCCAGCAGCGTAGCGGAGAGCGGGACCTACGAGCAGTACGTC. Amino acid sequence: CASSVAESGTYEQYV.

Of note for this clonotype: A read error is possible here, since a much larger clone lies one base away. This CDR3 is missing its conserved last phenylalanine or tryptophan, likely due to a read error. The chain couples TRBV20-1 to TRBJ2-7, with D unclear. The CDR3 consists of 14 residues. Looked up from germline, CDR1 is DFQATT and CDR2 is SNEGSKA (reference sequence). V gave up 5 bases and J gave up 1 base, with 15 bases separating them. The CDR3 nucleotides read TGCAGTGCTGGTCTTGCTGGGCGTTCCTACGAGCAGTACTCC. Protein product: CSAGLAGRSYEQYS.

There are many counts of this clonotype. The chain employs TRBV20-1 and TRBJ1-2; D might be TRBD1 (5 bases). The V end was cut by 6 bases, the J end by 8 bases, with 16 bases between. Germline CDR1 reads DFQATT; CDR2 reads SNEGSKA (reference sequence). The CDR3 is 12 amino acids. The CDR3: CSAQADIGGYTF. In DNA form, the CDR3 reads TGCAGTGCCCAGGCGGACATCGGAGGCTACACCTTC.

This clonotype was found many times. This chain uses TRBV24-1 with TRBJ1-5, with D possibly being TRBD1 (5 bases). Germline loops: CDR1 KGHDR, CDR2 SFDVKD. The V end was cut by 5 bases, the J end by 7 bases, with 11 bases between. This CDR3 has 13 residues. For the CDR3, the DNA is TGTGCCACCAGTGGGGGGTCGGACCAGCCCCAGCATTTT. This gives the protein CATSGGSDQPQHF.

This clonotype was counted at least ten times. V and J are TRBV4-2 and TRBJ2-2; D is undetermined. The germline V and J ends were trimmed by 1 base and 4 bases, with 10 bases remaining between them. There are 15 residues in the CDR3. CDR1 is LGHNA, CDR2 YNFKEQ, per germline. CDR3 in DNA: TGTGCCAGCAGCCAAGTCGGCGGAGCCACCGGGGAGCTGTTTTTT. Translated, it gives CASSQVGGATGELFF.